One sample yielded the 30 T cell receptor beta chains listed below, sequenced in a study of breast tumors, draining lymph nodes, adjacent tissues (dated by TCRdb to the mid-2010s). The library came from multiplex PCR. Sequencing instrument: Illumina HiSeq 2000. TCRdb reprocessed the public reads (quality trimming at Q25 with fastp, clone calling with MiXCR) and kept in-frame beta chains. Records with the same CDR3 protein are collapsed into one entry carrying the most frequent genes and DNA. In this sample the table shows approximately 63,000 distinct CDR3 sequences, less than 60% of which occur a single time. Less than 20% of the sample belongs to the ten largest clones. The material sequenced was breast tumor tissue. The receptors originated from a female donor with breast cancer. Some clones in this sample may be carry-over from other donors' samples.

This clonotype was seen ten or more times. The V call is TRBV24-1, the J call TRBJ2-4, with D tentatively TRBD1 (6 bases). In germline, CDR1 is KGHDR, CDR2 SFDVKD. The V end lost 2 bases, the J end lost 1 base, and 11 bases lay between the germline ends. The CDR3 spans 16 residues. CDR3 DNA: TGTGCCACCAGTGATTCAGGGGCAGAGGCCAAAAACATTCAGTACTTC. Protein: CATSDSGAEAKNIQYF.

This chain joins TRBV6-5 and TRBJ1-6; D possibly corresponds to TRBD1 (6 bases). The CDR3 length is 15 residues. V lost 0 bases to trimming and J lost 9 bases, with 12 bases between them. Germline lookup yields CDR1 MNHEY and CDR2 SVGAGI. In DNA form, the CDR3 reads TGTGCCAGCAGTTACTCGGTGACAGGCTCTTCACCCCTCCACTTT. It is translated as CASSYSVTGSSPLHF.

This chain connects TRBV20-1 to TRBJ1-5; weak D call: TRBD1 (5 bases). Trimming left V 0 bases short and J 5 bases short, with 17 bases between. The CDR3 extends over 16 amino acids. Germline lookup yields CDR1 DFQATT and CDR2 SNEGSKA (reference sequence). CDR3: CSARDRGGEGHQPQHF. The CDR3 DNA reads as TGCAGTGCTAGAGATAGGGGTGGGGAGGGGCATCAGCCCCAGCATTTT.

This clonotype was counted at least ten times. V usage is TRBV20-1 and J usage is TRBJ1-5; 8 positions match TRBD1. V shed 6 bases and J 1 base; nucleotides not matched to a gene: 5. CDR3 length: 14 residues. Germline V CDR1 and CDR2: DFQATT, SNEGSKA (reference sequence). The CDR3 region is CSAKRQGSNQPQHF. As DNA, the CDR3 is TGCAGTGCCAAGAGACAGGGGAGCAATCAGCCCCAGCATTTT.

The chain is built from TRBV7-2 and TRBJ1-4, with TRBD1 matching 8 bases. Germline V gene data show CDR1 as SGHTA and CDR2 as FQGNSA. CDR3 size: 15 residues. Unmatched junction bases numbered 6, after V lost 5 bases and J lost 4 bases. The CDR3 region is CASSPDRGLNEKLFF. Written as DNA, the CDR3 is TGTGCCAGCAGCCCAGACAGGGGACTTAATGAAAAACTGTTTTTT.

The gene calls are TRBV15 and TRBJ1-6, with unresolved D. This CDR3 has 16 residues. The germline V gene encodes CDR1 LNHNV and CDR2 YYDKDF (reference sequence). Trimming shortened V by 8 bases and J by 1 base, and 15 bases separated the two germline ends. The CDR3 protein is CATSGGAISYNSPLHF. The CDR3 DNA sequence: TGTGCCACCTCCGGAGGAGCTATTTCCTATAATTCACCCCTCCACTTT.

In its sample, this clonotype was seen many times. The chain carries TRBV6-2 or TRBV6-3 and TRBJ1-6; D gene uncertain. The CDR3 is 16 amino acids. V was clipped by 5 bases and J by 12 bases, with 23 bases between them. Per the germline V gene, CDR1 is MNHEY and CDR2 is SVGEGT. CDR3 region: CASSHPTVGDRGPLHF. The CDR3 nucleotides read TGTGCCAGCAGTCACCCGACGGTGGGAGATCGGGGACCCCTCCACTTT.

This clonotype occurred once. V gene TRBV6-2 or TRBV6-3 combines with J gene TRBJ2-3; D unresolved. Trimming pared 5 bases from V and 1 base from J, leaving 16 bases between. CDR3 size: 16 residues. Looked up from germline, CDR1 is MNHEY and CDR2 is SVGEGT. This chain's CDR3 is CASSRLGRSGTDTQYF. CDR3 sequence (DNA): TGTGCCAGCAGTCGCCTTGGGCGGAGTGGCACAGATACGCAGTATTTT.

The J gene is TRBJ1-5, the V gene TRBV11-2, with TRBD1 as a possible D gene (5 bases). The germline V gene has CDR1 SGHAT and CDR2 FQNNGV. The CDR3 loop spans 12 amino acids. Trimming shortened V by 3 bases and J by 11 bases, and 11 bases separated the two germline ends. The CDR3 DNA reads TGTGCCAGCAGCTTGGGGGAAGAGACCCAGCATTTT. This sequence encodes CASSLGEETQHF.

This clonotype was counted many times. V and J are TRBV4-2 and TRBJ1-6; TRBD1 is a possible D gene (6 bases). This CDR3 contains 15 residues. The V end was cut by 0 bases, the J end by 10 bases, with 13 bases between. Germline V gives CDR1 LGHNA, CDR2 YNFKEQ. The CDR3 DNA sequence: TGTGCCAGCAGCCAAGAAAGGCAGGGGAGGTCACCCCTCCACTTT. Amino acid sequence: CASSQERQGRSPLHF.

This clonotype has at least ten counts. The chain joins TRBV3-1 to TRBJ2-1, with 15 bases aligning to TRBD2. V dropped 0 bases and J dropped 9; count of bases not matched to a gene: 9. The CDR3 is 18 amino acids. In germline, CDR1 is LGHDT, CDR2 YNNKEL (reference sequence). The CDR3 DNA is TGTGCCAGCAGCCAAGAGTACGGACTAGCGGGAGGGCCGAGTGAGCAGTTCTTC. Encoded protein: CASSQEYGLAGGPSEQFF.

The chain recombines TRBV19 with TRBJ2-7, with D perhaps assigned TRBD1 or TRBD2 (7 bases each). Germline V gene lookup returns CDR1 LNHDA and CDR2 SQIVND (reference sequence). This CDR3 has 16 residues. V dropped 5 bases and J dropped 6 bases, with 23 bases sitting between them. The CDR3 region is CASSSDRAVGGCEQYF. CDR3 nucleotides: TGTGCCAGTAGTTCCGACAGGGCAGTGGGGGGGTGCGAGCAGTACTTC.

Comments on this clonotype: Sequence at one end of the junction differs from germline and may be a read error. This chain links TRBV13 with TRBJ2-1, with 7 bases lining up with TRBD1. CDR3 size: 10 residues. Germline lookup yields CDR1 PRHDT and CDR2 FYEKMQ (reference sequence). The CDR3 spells CASSPPGQVF. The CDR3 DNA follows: TGTGCCAGCAGCCCACCTGGACAGGTCTTC.

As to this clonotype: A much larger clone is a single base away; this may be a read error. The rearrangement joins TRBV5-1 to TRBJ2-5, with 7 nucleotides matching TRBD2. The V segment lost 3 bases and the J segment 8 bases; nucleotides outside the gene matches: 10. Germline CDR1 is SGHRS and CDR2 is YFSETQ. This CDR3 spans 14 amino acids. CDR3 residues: CASSSSGKGDTQYF. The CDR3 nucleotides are TGCGCCAGCAGCTCAAGCGGGAAAGGAGACACCCAGTACTTC.

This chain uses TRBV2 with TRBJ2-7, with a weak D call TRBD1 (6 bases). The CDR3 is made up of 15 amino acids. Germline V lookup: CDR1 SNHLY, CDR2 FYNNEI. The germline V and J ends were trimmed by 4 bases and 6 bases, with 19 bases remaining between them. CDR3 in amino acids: CASSGTGRVRLEQYF. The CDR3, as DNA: TGTGCCAGCAGTGGAACAGGGAGAGTACGACTCGAGCAGTACTTC.

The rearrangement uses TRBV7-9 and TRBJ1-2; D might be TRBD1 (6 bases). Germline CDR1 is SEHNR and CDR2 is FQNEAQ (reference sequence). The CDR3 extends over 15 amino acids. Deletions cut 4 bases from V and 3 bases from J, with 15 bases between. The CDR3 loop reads CASSSRQAGHYGYTF. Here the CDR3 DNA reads TGTGCCAGCAGCTCTCGACAGGCGGGGCACTATGGCTACACCTTC.

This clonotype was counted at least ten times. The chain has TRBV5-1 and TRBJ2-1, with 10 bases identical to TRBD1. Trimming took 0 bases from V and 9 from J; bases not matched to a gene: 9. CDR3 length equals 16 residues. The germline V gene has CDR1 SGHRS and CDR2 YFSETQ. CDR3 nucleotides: TGCGCCAGCAGCTTGGTAGGACAGGGGGAGTGGGTTGAGCAGTTCTTC. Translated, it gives CASSLVGQGEWVEQFF.

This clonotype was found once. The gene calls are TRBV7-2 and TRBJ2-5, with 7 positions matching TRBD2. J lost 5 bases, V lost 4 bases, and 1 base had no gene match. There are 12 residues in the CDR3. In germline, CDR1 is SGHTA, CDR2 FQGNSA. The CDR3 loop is CASSSSGETQYF. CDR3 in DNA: TGTGCCAGCAGCTCTAGCGGCGAGACCCAGTACTTC. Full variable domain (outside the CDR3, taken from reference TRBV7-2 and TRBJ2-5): GAGVSQSPSNKVTEKGKDVELRCDPISGHTALYWYRQSLGQGLEFLIYFQGNSAPDKSGLPSDRFSAERTGGSVSTLTIQRTQQEDSAVYLCASSSSGETQYFGPGTRLLVL.

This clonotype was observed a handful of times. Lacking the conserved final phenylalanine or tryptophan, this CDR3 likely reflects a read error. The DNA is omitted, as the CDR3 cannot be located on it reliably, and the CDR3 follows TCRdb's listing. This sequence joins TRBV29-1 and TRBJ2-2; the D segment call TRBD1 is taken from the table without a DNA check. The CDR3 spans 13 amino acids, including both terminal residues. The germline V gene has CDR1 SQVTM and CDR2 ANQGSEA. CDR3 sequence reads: CSDGTGRHRGAVV.

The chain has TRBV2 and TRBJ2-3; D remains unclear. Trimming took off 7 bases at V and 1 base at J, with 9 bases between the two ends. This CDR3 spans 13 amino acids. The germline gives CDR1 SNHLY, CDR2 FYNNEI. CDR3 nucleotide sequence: TGTGCCAGCACCGGCCGGGGCACAGATACGCAGTATTTT. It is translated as CASTGRGTDTQYF.

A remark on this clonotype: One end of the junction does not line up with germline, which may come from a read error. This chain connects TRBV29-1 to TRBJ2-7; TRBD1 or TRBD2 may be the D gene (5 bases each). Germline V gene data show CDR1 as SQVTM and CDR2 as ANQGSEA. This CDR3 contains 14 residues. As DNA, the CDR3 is TGCAGTGTTGAAGTTTGGGACGGCAGAAACGAGCAGTACTTC. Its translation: CSVEVWDGRNEQYF.

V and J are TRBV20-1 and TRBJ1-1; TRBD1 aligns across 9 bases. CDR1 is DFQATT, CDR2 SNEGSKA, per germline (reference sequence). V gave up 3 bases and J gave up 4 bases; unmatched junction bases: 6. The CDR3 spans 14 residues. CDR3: CSASRDREGTEAFF. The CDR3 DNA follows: TGCAGTGCTAGCCGGGACAGGGAAGGCACTGAAGCTTTCTTT.

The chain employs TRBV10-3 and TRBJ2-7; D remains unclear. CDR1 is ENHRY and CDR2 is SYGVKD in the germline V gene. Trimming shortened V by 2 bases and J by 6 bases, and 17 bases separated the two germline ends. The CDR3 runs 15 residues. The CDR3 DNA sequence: TGTGCCATCAGTGAGGCCGGGTCCCCCTTGTCCGAGCAGTACTTC. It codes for CAISEAGSPLSEQYF.

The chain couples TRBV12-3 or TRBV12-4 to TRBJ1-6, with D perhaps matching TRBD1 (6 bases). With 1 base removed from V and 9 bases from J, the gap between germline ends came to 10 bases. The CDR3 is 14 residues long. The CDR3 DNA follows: TGTGCCAGCAGTTTAGTAGGGGGAGCTTCACCCCTCCACTTT. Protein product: CASSLVGGASPLHF.

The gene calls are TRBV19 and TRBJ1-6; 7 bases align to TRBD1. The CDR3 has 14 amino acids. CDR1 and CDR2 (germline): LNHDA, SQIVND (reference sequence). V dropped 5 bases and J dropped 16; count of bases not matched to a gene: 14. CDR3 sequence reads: CASSPRTGLRELHF. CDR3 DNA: TGTGCCAGTAGTCCGCGGACAGGTTTACGGGAACTCCACTTT.

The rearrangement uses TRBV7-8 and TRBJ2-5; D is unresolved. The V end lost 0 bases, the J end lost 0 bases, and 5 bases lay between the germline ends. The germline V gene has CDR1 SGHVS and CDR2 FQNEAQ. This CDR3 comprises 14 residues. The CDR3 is CASSLAENQETQYF. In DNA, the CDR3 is TGTGCCAGCAGCTTAGCGGAAAACCAAGAGACCCAGTACTTC.

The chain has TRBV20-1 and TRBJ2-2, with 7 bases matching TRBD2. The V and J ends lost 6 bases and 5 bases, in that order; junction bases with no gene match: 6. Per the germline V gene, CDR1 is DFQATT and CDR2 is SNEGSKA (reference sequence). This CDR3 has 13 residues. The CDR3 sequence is CSAARGGTGELFF. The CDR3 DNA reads TGCAGTGCGGCTAGGGGAGGGACCGGGGAGCTGTTTTTT.

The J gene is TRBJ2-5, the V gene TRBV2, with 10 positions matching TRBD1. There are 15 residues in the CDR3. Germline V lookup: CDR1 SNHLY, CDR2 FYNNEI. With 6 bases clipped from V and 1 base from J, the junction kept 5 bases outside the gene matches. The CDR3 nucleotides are TGTGCCAGCAGCGACAGGGGGCGACTCCAAGAGACCCAGTACTTC. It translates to CASSDRGRLQETQYF.

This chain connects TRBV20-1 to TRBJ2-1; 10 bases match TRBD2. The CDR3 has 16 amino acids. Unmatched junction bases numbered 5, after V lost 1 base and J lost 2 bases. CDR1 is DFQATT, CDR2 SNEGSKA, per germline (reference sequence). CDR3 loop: CSARGASGGAYNEQFF. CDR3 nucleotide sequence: TGCAGTGCTAGAGGAGCTAGCGGGGGCGCCTACAATGAGCAGTTCTTC.

Written as DNA, the CDR3 is TGTGCCAGCAGTTTCGGACAGGGGTTGGATTCACCCCTCCACTTT. The encoded protein is CASSFGQGLDSPLHF. The rearrangement uses TRBV28 and TRBJ1-6; 9 bases map to TRBD1. From germline, CDR1 is MDHEN and CDR2 SYDVKM. Trimming cost V 3 bases and J 8 bases; bases outside gene matches: 5. The CDR3 extends over 15 amino acids.